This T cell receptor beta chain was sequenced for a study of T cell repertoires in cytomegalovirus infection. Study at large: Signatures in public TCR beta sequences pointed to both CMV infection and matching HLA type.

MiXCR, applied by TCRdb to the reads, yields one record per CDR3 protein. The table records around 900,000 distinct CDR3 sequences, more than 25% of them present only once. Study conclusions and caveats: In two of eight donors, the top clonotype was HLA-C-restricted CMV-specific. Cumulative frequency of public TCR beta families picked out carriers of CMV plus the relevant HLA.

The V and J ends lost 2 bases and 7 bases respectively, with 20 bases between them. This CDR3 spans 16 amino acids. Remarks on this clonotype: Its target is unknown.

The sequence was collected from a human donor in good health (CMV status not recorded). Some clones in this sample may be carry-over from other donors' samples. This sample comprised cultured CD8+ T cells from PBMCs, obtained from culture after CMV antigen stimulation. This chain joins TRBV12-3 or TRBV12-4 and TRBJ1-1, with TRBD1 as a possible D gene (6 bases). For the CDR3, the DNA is TGTGCCAGCAGTTTAAGGCGGTACAGGGACTCGGATGAAGCTTTCTTT. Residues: CASSLRRYRDSDEAFF.